This TCR beta chain was identified in a study of T cells in Graves' hyperthyroidism and ophthalmopathy. Study-wide results and limits: Ophthalmopathy, as predicted by the model, came a median about seven months after the prediction. In the analysis, a 13 V-J model separated ophthalmopathy from stable hyperthyroidism.

It was uncontrolled infection, other autoimmune disease, pregnancy or lactation that excluded patients. The diagnostic basis comprised clinical symptoms, serum thyroxine and TRAb, thyroid ultrasound and orbital computed tomography. Regarding this clonotype: No antigen is known for it.

Amplified TCR beta CDR3 regions came from RNA transcripts. TCR CDR3 regions were first amplified by RT-PCR with HTBI primers. TCRdb recomputed calls from the multiplex PCR reads with MiXCR, one row per CDR3 protein. The sample has 660,000 or so distinct CDR3 sequences, just under 45% seen once. The source material was peripheral blood or thyroid tissue (not recorded which). The clonotype was recovered from an adult man with Graves' disease, either hyperthyroidism or ophthalmopathy (not recorded which).

The chain's CDR3 is CASSHPRQGKNTEAFF. The DNA of the CDR3 is TGTGCCAGTAGTCACCCTCGACAGGGGAAGAACACTGAAGCTTTCTTT. The chain carries TRBV19 and TRBJ1-1; 8 nucleotides line up with TRBD1. V lost 5 bases and J lost 1; bases outside the gene matches: 9. Germline CDR1 reads LNHDA; CDR2 reads SQIVND (reference sequence). CDR3 size: 16 residues.